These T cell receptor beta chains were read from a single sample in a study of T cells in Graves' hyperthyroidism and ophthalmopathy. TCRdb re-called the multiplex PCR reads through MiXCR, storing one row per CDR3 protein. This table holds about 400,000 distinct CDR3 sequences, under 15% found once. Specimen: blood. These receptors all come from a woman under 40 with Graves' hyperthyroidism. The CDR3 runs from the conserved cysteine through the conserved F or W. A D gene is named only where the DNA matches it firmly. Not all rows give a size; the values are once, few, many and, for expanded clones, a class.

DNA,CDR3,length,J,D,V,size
TGCAGTGCTAGCGACGACAGGGGCGGGTATTCACCCCTCCACTTT,CSASDDRGGYSPLHF,15,TRBJ1-6,TRBD1,TRBV20-1,many
TGCAGCGTTTATAAGAACACTGAAGCTTTCTTT,CSVYKNTEAFF,11,TRBJ1-1,.,TRBV29-1,.
TGTGCCAGCACTCCCCTTCTAGCGGGAGACCCCGGGGAGCTGTTTTTT,CASTPLLAGDPGELFF,16,TRBJ2-2,TRBD2,TRBV6-2/TRBV6-3,.
TGTGCCAGCTCACCACCGGAAGCACCCCCGGATACGCAGTATTTT,CASSPPEAPPDTQYF,15,TRBJ2-3,.,TRBV18,many
TGTGCCAGCAGCTTTCAGGGGTCTGAAGCTTTCTTT,CASSFQGSEAFF,12,TRBJ1-1,.,TRBV11-2,many
TGTGCCAGCAGAAGTATAGCTGAAAAACTGTTTTTT,CASRSIAEKLFF,12,TRBJ1-4,.,TRBV9,few
TGTGCCAGCAGTTTATCGATCTTGCTAGCGGCAAGCGATGAGCAGTTCTTC,CASSLSILLAASDEQFF,17,TRBJ2-1,TRBD2,TRBV27,many
TGTGCCAGCAGTGAATACCGGGGGGGAGGTTTAGCCAAAAACATTCAGTACTTC,CASSEYRGGGLAKNIQYF,18,TRBJ2-4,TRBD2,TRBV25-1,.
TGTGCCAGCTTCCTCAGGGAGGAGACCCAGTACTTC,CASFLREETQYF,12,TRBJ2-5,.,TRBV2,many
TGTGCCAGTAGTATAGACGCCAGACGTGAGACCCAGTACTTC,CASSIDARRETQYF,14,TRBJ2-5,.,TRBV19,few
TGTGCCAGCTTCGGACAGGGGGTGGGAGATACGCAGTATTTT,CASFGQGVGDTQYF,14,TRBJ2-3,TRBD1,TRBV6-2/TRBV6-3,.
TGTGCCAGCAGTTACGGGGACTACGAGCAGTACTTC,CASSYGDYEQYF,12,TRBJ2-7,.,TRBV28,many
TGTGCCAGCAACAACGGAAGGTTGGGGGCGCACGAGCAGTACTTC,CASNNGRLGAHEQYF,15,TRBJ2-7,.,TRBV3-1,many